This TCR beta chain was retrieved from a study of blood T cell repertoires in COVID-19. The wider study: The samples span acute and convalescent COVID-19 from the United States, Italy and Spain. PBMCs, B-cell-depleted T cells, or T cells provided the cDNA or gDNA that made up the material.

Original methodology: Using reference gene primer amplification, nucleated cell counts were estimated. Sequenced by immunoSEQ multiplex PCR; TCRdb stores in-frame clones only, minus some. That table supplies the V and J calls and clone size; D and trimming were determined from the DNA. The table has approximately 77,000 clones, roughly three quarters seen once; the top ten hold 15% to 20%. The ends lost 3 bases at V and 3 bases at J; junction bases unmatched: 3. Germline V gene data show CDR1 as LGHDT and CDR2 as YNNKEL (reference sequence). CDR3 length: 15 residues. The chain recombines TRBV3-1 (or the pseudogene TRBV3-2) with TRBJ2-2; 8 bases are shared with TRBD2. The specimen was peripheral blood. The sequence was collected from a man between 65 and 85 years old with active or convalescent COVID-19. In DNA, the CDR3 is TGTGCCAGCAGCCATCGGGGGGGGCACACCGGGGAGCTGTTTTTT. Amino acids: CASSHRGGHTGELFF.